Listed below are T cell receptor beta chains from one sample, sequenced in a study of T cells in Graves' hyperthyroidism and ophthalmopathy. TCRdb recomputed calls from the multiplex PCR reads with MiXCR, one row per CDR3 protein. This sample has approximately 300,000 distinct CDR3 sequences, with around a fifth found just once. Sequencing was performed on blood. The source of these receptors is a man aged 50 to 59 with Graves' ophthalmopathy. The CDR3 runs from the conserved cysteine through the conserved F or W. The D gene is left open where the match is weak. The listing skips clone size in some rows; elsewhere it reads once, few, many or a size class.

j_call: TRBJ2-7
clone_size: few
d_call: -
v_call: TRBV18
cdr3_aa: CASSDRDYEQYF
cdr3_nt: TGTGCCAGCTCAGATAGGGACTACGAGCAGTACTTC

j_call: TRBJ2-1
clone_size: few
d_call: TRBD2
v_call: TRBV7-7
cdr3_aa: CASSKIAGPQFF
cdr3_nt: TGTGCTAGCAGCAAGATAGCGGGACCACAGTTCTTC

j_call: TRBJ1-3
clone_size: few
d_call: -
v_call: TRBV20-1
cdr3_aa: CSAETGSSGNTIYF
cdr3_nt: TGCAGTGCAGAAACAGGGTCCTCTGGAAACACCATATATTTT

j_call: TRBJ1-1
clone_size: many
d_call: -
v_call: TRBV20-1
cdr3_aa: CSARVAGGPRNTEAFF
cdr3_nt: TGCAGTGCTAGAGTCGCGGGGGGGCCGAGGAACACTGAAGCTTTCTTT

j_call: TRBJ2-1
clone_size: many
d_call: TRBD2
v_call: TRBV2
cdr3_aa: CASSFTLAEWDEQFF
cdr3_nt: TGTGCCAGCAGCTTTACCCTAGCGGAGTGGGATGAGCAGTTCTTC

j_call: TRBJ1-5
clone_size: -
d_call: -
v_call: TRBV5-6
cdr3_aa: CASSSYRRGNQPQHF
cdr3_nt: TGTGCCAGCAGCAGTTACAGGCGCGGCAATCAGCCCCAGCATTTT

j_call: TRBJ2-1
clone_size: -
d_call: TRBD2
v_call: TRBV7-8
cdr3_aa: CASTRGSGIYNEQFF
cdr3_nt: TGTGCCAGCACCCGTGGCAGCGGGATTTACAATGAGCAGTTCTTC

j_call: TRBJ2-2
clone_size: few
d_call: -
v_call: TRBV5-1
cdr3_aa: CASSIQGSNTGELFF
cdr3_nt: TGCGCCAGCAGTATACAGGGCTCGAACACCGGGGAGCTGTTTTTT

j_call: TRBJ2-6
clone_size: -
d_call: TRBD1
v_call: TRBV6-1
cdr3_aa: CASRGQTSGANVLTF
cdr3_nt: TGTGCCAGCAGGGGACAGACGAGCGGGGCCAACGTCCTGACTTTC

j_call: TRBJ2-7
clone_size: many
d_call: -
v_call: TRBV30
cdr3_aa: CAWSVQGGTEQYF
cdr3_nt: TGTGCCTGGAGTGTACAAGGCGGTACCGAGCAGTACTTC

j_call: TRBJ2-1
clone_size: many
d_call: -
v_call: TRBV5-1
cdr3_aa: CASRLNNEQFF
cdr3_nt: TGCGCCAGCCGGCTGAACAATGAGCAGTTCTTC

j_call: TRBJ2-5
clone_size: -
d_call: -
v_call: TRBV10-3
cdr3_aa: CAISESGLNMVETQYF
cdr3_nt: TGTGCCATCAGTGAGTCCGGGCTGAATATGGTGGAGACCCAGTACTTC

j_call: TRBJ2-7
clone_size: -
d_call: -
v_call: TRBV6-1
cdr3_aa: CASSVPTSREQYF
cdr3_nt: TGTGCCAGCAGTGTCCCTACCTCTCGGGAGCAGTACTTC

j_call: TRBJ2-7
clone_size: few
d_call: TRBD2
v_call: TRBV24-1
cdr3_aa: CATSVAGTYEQYF
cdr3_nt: TGTGCCACCAGTGTAGCGGGAACCTACGAGCAGTACTTC

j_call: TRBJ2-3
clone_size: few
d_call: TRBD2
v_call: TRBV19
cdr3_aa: CASSIARSGATDTQYF
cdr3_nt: TGTGCCAGTAGTATAGCACGTAGCGGGGCGACAGATACGCAGTATTTT

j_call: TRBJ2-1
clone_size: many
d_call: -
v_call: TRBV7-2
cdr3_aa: CASSLAFEAPEQFF
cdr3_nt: TGTGCCAGCAGCTTAGCGTTCGAGGCCCCTGAGCAGTTCTTC

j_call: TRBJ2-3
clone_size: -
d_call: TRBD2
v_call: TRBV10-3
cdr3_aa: CALYSGKVTDTQYF
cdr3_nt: TGTGCCCTTTACAGCGGGAAAGTCACAGATACGCAGTATTTT

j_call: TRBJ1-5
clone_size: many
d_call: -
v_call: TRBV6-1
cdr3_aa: CASSLSLTSNQPQHF
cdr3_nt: TGTGCCAGCAGTCTGTCCCTGACTAGCAATCAGCCCCAGCATTTT

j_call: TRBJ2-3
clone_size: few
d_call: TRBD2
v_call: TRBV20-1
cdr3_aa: CSARKSGATSGSHTDTQYF
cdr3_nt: TGCAGTGCTAGAAAGTCTGGGGCCACTAGCGGGAGTCACACAGATACGCAGTATTTT

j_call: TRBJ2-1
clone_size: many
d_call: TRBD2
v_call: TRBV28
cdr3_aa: CASSPGLAGVLSPYNEQFF
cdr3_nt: TGTGCCAGCAGTCCGGGACTAGCGGGAGTCCTTTCCCCCTACAATGAGCAGTTCTTC

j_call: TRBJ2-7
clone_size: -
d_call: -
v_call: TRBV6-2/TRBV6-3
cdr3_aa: CASSLEGHYEQYF
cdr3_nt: TGTGCCAGCAGTTTAGAGGGTCACTACGAGCAGTACTTC

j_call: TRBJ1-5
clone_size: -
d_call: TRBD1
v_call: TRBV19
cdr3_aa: CASSNPRGQGDFGSNQPQHF
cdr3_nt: TGTGCCAGTAGTAATCCTCGGGGACAGGGGGACTTTGGGAGCAATCAGCCCCAGCATTTT

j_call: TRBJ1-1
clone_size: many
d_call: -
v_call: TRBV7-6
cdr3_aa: CASSLGDREAFF
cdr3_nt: TGTGCCAGCAGCCTTGGGGATCGTGAAGCTTTCTTT

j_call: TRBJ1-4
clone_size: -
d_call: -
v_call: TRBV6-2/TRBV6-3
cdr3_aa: CASSDVGIANKKLFF
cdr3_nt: TGTGCCAGCAGTGATGTAGGGATCGCTAATAAAAAACTGTTTTTT

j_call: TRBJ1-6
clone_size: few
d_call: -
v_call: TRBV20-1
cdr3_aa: CSASQGSSSYNSPLHF
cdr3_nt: TGCAGTGCCTCCCAGGGGTCCAGCTCCTATAATTCACCCCTCCACTTT

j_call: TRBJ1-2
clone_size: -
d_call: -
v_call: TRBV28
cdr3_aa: CASSPRDANYGYTF
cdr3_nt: TGTGCCAGCAGTCCGAGGGATGCTAACTATGGCTACACCTTC

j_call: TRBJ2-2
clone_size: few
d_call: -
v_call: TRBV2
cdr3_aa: CASSEVRATGELFF
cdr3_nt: TGTGCCAGCAGTGAAGTCAGGGCAACCGGGGAGCTGTTTTTT

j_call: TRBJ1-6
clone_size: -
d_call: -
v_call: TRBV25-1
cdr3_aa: CASTQGWRHNSPLHF
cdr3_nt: TGTGCCAGCACCCAAGGTTGGCGGCATAATTCACCCCTCCACTTT

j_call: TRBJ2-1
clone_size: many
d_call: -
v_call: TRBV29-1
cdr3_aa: CSVHQQYNEQFF
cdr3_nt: TGCAGCGTTCACCAGCAGTACAATGAGCAGTTCTTC

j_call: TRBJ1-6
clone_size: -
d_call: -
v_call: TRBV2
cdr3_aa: CASSDDFNSPLHF
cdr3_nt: TGTGCCAGCAGTGATGATTTTAATTCACCCCTCCACTTT

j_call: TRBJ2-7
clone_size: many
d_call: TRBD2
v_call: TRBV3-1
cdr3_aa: CASSQDSSGYEQYF
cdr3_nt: TGTGCCAGCAGCCAAGACTCTAGCGGGTACGAGCAGTACTTC

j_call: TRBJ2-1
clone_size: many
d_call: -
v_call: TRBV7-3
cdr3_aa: CASSYGGEQFF
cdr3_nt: TGTGCCAGCAGTTATGGGGGTGAGCAGTTCTTC

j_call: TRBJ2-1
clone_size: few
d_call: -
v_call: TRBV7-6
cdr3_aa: CASSFGGGRGNEQFF
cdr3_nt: TGTGCCAGCAGCTTTGGGGGGGGCAGGGGTAATGAGCAGTTCTTC

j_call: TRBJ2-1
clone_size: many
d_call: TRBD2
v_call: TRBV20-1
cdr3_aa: CSYTSGAQEQFF
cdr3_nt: TGCAGTTATACTAGCGGGGCACAGGAGCAGTTCTTC

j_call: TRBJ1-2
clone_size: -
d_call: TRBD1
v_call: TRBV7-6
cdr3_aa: CASSLSLLRGRKGYTF
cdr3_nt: TGTGCCAGCAGCTTATCCCTCCTTAGGGGGCGCAAAGGCTACACCTTC

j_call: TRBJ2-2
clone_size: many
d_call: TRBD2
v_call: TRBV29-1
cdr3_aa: CSVVGTSGTGLGTGELFF
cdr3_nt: TGCAGCGTTGTGGGGACTAGCGGGACAGGTCTAGGCACCGGGGAGCTGTTTTTT

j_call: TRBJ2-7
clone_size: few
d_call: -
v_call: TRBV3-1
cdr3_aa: CASSQQGRPGEQYF
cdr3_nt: TGTGCCAGCAGCCAACAGGGCAGGCCTGGGGAGCAGTACTTC

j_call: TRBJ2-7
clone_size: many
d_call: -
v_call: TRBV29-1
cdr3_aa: CSVVGIYPYEQYF
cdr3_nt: TGCAGCGTTGTGGGCATCTATCCGTACGAGCAGTACTTC

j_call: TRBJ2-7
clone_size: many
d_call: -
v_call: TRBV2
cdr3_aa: CASRLNGGQGSYEQYF
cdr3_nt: TGTGCCAGCAGATTAAACGGGGGGCAGGGATCCTACGAGCAGTACTTC

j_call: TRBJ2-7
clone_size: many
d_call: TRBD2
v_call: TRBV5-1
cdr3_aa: CASSSDGRAGEQYF
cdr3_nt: TGCGCCAGCAGCTCCGACGGGAGGGCCGGCGAGCAGTACTTC

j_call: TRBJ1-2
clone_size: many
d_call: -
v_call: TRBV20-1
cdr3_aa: CSAEPRDGHYGYTF
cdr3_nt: TGCAGTGCTGAACCCCGGGACGGCCACTATGGCTACACCTTC

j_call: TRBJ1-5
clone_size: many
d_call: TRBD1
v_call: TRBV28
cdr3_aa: CASRATGGSQPQHF
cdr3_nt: TGTGCCAGCAGGGCTACAGGGGGCAGTCAGCCCCAGCATTTT

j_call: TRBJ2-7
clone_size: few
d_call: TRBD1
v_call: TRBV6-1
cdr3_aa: CASSEQGTAQYF
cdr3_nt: TGTGCCAGCAGTGAACAAGGGACAGCGCAGTACTTC

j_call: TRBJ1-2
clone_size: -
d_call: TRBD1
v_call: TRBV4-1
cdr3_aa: CASSSWTGNYGYTF
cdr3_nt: TGCGCCAGCAGCTCCTGGACAGGGAACTATGGCTACACCTTC

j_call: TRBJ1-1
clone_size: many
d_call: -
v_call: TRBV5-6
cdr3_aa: CASSLTGSLMNTEAFF
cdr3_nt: TGTGCCAGCAGCTTGACAGGGTCTCTAATGAACACTGAAGCTTTCTTT

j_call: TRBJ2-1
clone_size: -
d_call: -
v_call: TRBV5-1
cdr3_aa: CASSFSQQYNEQFF
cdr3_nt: TGCGCCAGCAGCTTTAGTCAGCAATACAATGAGCAGTTCTTC

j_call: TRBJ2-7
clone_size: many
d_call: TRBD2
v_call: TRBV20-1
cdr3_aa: CSPTPGLAGIYEQYF
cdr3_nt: TGCAGTCCGACTCCCGGACTAGCGGGAATCTACGAGCAGTACTTC

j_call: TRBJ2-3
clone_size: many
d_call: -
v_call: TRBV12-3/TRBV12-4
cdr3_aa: CASTEEDTQYF
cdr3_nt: TGTGCCAGCACCGAGGAGGATACGCAGTATTTT

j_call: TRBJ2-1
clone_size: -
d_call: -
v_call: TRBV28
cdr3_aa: CASSPTGGGLREQFF
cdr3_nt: TGTGCCAGCAGTCCCACAGGGGGAGGGCTAAGGGAGCAGTTCTTC

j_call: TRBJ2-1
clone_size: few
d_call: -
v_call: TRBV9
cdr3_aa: CASSVEDEQFF
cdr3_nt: TGTGCCAGCAGCGTAGAGGATGAGCAGTTCTTC

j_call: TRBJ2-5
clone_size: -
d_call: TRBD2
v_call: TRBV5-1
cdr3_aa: CASSLELAGGTQYF
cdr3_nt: TGCGCCAGCAGCTTGGAGCTAGCGGGAGGGACCCAGTACTTC